This T cell receptor (beta chain) was captured in a study of blood T cell repertoires in COVID-19. Study-level background: From T cells, B-cell-depleted T cells, or PBMCs came the material, which was cDNA or gDNA.

Authors' data handling: Amplification of reference gene primers was used by the study to estimate nucleated cell counts. The protocol was immunoSEQ multiplex PCR, while the TCRdb copy is restricted to in-frame clones and leaves out a portion. Clone size and the V and J calls come from that table; the DNA yielded D and trimming. The table lists almost 250,000 clones, 75% to 85% of them singletons, with over 7.5% in the top ten. Participants' own reports of clinical history determined their cohort assignment. CDR3 size: 14 residues. The germline gives CDR1 LGHDT, CDR2 YNNKEL (reference sequence). V shed 0 bases and J shed 6 bases, with 11 bases lying between them.

The chain links TRBV3-1 (or the pseudogene TRBV3-2) to TRBJ1-2; tentative D call: TRBD1 (5 bases). This TCR came from a woman aged 50 to 60 with acute COVID-19. Sequencing was done on a sample of PBMCs or T cells enriched from blood (not recorded which). The CDR3 DNA sequence: TGTGCCAGCAGCCAAGACGGGCAGGGAAATGGCTACACCTTC. As protein: CASSQDGQGNGYTF.